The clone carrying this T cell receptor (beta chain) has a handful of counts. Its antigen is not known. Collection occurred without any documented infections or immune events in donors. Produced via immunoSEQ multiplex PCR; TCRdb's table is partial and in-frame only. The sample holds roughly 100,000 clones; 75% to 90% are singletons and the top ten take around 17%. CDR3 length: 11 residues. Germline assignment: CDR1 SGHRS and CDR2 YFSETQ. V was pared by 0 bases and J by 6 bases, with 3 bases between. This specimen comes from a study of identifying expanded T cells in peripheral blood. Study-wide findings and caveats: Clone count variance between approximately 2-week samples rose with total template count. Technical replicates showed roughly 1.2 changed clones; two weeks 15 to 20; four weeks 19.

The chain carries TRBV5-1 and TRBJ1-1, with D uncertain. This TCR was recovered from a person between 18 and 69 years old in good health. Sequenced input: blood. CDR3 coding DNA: TGCGCCAGCAGCTTGGGGGCTGAAGCTTTCTTT. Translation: CASSLGAEAFF.